This T cell receptor (beta chain) was recovered during a study of T-cell memory formation after mild COVID-19. At the level of the study: The two donors had largely donor-specific TCR clusters.

The CDR3 extends over 14 amino acids. The V gene lost 3 bases and the J gene lost 3 bases, with 11 bases spanning the gap. Germline lookup yields CDR1 ENHRY and CDR2 SYGVKD. Study-wide results and caveats: Whether second-wave clones peaking at day 37 were SARS-CoV-2 specific went unconfirmed. Clones that contracted from day 15 to 85 had balanced CD4/CD8; later expanders were CD4+ biased.

Remarks on this clonotype: No antigen is known for it.

TCRdb re-derived calls from the 5' RACE reads in MiXCR, one entry per CDR3 protein. The data contain around 340,000 distinct CDR3 sequences, approximately 21% of them singletons. Sequencing was carried out using PBMCs or a T cell subset sorted from them (not recorded which). This sequence joins TRBV10-3 and TRBJ1-2; D unclear. The source is an adult woman who had mild COVID-19 (a few samples of this study predate the infection). Cell type and time point are not known. The CDR3 is CAISEKGMDYGYTF. The CDR3 DNA reads as TGTGCCATCAGTGAAAAGGGTATGGACTATGGCTACACCTTC.